These 26 T cell receptor beta chains originate from one sample sequenced in a study of response to subunit inactivated influenza vaccine. In TCRdb, the RT-PCR reads were re-called with MiXCR into one record per CDR3 protein. This table holds more than 500,000 distinct CDR3 sequences, approximately 10% found once. In addition, the sample was reused for a study of T cells expressing NK-cell markers. According to that study: The authors generated TCR beta cDNA through 5'RACE template switching with UMIs.

Sequences were derived from PBMCs from blood, sampled on the day of vaccination. These receptors all stem from a man between 50 and 59 years old who received an inactivated influenza vaccine.

This clonotype showed up just a few times. The genes are TRBV6-1 and TRBJ2-1, with D possibly matching TRBD2 (6 bases). The germline CDR1 and CDR2 sequences are MNHNS and SASEGT. The CDR3 spans 13 residues. Trimming pared 8 bases from V and 4 bases from J, leaving 12 bases between. The CDR3 is CASGPGVYNEQFF. The CDR3, as DNA: TGTGCCAGCGGTCCGGGGGTTTACAATGAGCAGTTCTTC.

In this sample, this clonotype turned up a few times. The CDR3 DNA sequence: TGCGCCAGCAGCCAAGTTGGTGACCCGGTACCCTACGAGCAGTACTTC. Translating gives CASSQVGDPVPYEQYF. The chain couples TRBV4-1 to TRBJ2-7; D is undetermined. The CDR3 sequence is 16 residues long. Trimming removed 1 base from V and 2 bases from J, with 15 bases in between. CDR1 is MGHRA and CDR2 is YSYEKL in the germline V gene.

The chain recombines TRBV12-3 or TRBV12-4 with TRBJ1-3; D gene unclear. V lost 10 bases, J lost 4 bases, and 5 bases lay in between. The CDR3 is 10 residues long. CDR3 in DNA: TGTGCCACAGGAGGAAACACCATATATTTT. Its translation is CATGGNTIYF.

J is TRBJ2-5 and V is TRBV25-1, with a weak D call TRBD1 (5 bases). The CDR3 has 14 amino acids. Per germline, CDR1 MGHDK and CDR2 SYGVNS. V was cut by 8 bases and J by 4 bases, with 17 bases left in between. This CDR3 reads CASGVTVVRETQYF. The CDR3 coding sequence is TGTGCCAGCGGGGTGACAGTTGTGCGAGAGACCCAGTACTTC.

This clonotype turned up a few times. The rearrangement joins TRBV27 to TRBJ1-1; D is possibly TRBD1 (5 bases). The CDR3 has 15 amino acids. The germline CDR1 and CDR2 sequences are MNHEY and SMNVEV (reference sequence). V lost 2 bases, J lost 1 base, and 11 bases lay in between. The CDR3 loop is CASSLGAAANTEAFF. As DNA, the CDR3 is TGTGCCAGCAGTTTAGGGGCTGCCGCGAACACTGAAGCTTTCTTT.

This clonotype came up a few times. This chain links TRBV19 with TRBJ2-3; tentatively, D is TRBD1 (5 bases). V was clipped by 7 bases and J by 3 bases, with 23 bases between them. This CDR3 region has 17 residues. Germline CDR1 reads LNHDA; CDR2 reads SQIVND (reference sequence). The CDR3: CASKSPPGRGRTDTQYF. Written as DNA, the CDR3 is TGTGCCAGTAAATCCCCACCTGGAAGGGGCCGTACAGATACGCAGTATTTT.

CDR3 residues: CATPMGGLSSYNEQFF. In nucleotides, the CDR3 is TGTGCCACCCCGATGGGCGGACTGAGCTCCTACAATGAGCAGTTCTTC. The gene calls are TRBV7-9 and TRBJ2-1; D perhaps matches TRBD2 (5 bases). This CDR3 region has 16 residues. Germline CDR1 and CDR2: SEHNR and FQNEAQ (reference sequence). Trimming took off 10 bases at V and 0 bases at J, with 19 bases between the two ends.

This clonotype was seen many times. This chain connects TRBV7-8 to TRBJ2-7; 7 positions agree with TRBD2. The CDR3 totals 14 residues. The germline CDR1 and CDR2 sequences are SGHVS and FQNEAQ. With 6 bases clipped from V and 0 bases from J, the junction kept 5 bases outside the gene matches. CDR3 in DNA: TGTGCCAGCAGGAACGGGAGGTTCTCCTACGAGCAGTACTTC. This sequence encodes CASRNGRFSYEQYF.

The V and J genes are TRBV5-6 and TRBJ2-3; D tentatively fits TRBD1 or TRBD2 (5 bases each). V lost 4 bases and J 2 bases, leaving 14 bases between the germline ends. The length of the CDR3 is 15 residues. Germline V lookup: CDR1 SGHDT, CDR2 YYEEEE. The CDR3 loop reads CASSEAGTITDTQYF. The CDR3 DNA sequence: TGTGCCAGCAGCGAAGCCGGGACGATCACAGATACGCAGTATTTT.

This clonotype came up a few times. V gene TRBV6-1 combines with J gene TRBJ2-2, with a tentative D call TRBD2 (6 bases). The CDR3 loop spans 14 amino acids. The germline gives CDR1 MNHNS, CDR2 SASEGT. V was cut by 6 bases and J by 4 bases, with 12 bases left in between. In DNA form, the CDR3 reads TGTGCCAGCAGGGGGCTAGCGAGCACCGGGGAGCTGTTTTTT. It specifies CASRGLASTGELFF.

At least ten counts were recorded for this clonotype. The J gene is TRBJ2-7, the V gene TRBV20-1, with D maybe TRBD1 (5 bases). Germline V gene lookup returns CDR1 DFQATT and CDR2 SNEGSKA (reference sequence). V dropped 2 bases and J dropped 5 bases, with 25 bases sitting between them. The CDR3 is made up of 17 amino acids. The CDR3 is CSARPHAGQGGFHEQYF. CDR3 sequence (DNA): TGCAGTGCTAGACCTCACGCCGGCCAGGGTGGTTTCCACGAGCAGTACTTC.

This clonotype has a handful of counts. The chain employs TRBV18 and TRBJ2-3; a possible D gene is TRBD1 (6 bases). V shed 1 base and J shed 0 bases, with 17 bases lying between them. Germline V gives CDR1 KGHSH, CDR2 LQKENI. The CDR3 length is 18 residues. This chain's CDR3 is CASSPLGQLTSSTDTQYF. DNA for the CDR3: TGTGCCAGCTCACCACTCGGACAGCTTACTTCTAGCACAGATACGCAGTATTTT.

The sample holds many counts of this clonotype. This rearrangement joins TRBV12-3 or TRBV12-4 to TRBJ2-3; D possibly corresponds to TRBD1 (5 bases). This CDR3 is 15 amino acids long. The V end was cut by 5 bases, the J end by 3 bases, with 15 bases between. The CDR3 loop reads CASSPDSLRTDTQYF. The DNA for the CDR3 is TGTGCCAGCAGTCCCGACAGCCTACGGACAGATACGCAGTATTTT.

Ten or more counts support this clonotype. The rearrangement links TRBV5-1 to TRBJ2-7; possible D gene TRBD2, 6 bases. V lost 0 bases and J 3 bases, leaving 13 bases between the germline ends. CDR3 length equals 15 residues. In germline, CDR1 is SGHRS, CDR2 YFSETQ. The CDR3 DNA is TGCGCCAGCAGCTTGGAAGGGACGGGACTCTACGAGCAGTACTTC. It yields the protein CASSLEGTGLYEQYF. Supplemented by reference TRBV5-1 and TRBJ2-7, the full variable domain reads KAGVTQTPRYLIKTRGQQVTLSCSPISGHRSVSWYQQTPGQGLQFLFEYFSETQRNKGNFPGRFSGRQFSNSRSEMNVSTLELGDSALYLCASSLEGTGLYEQYFGPGTRLTVT.

This clonotype was seen ten or more times. This chain connects TRBV4-3 to TRBJ2-6; either TRBD1 or TRBD2 may supply D (5 bases each). Per germline, CDR1 LGHNA and CDR2 YSLEER. This CDR3 has 17 amino acids. V dropped 3 bases and J dropped 2 bases, with 14 bases sitting between them. The CDR3 loop is CASSQPAGATGANVLTF. In nucleotides, the CDR3 is TGCGCCAGCAGCCAGCCGGCCGGGGCCACTGGGGCCAACGTCCTGACTTTC.

The V gene is TRBV5-1, the J gene TRBJ2-5; possible D gene TRBD2, 7 bases. Germline values: CDR1 SGHRS, CDR2 YFSETQ. The V end lost 2 bases, the J end lost 5 bases, and 16 bases lay between the germline ends. The CDR3 length is 15 residues. This CDR3 is CASSLRGARGETQYF. CDR3 bases: TGCGCCAGCAGCTTACGGGGGGCCAGAGGGGAGACCCAGTACTTC. Variable domain in full (rest from reference TRBV5-1 and TRBJ2-5): KAGVTQTPRYLIKTRGQQVTLSCSPISGHRSVSWYQQTPGQGLQFLFEYFSETQRNKGNFPGRFSGRQFSNSRSEMNVSTLELGDSALYLCASSLRGARGETQYFGPGTRLLVL.

This clonotype has ten or more counts. The chain couples TRBV7-2 to TRBJ2-3; 12 nucleotides line up with TRBD2. Germline loops: CDR1 SGHTA, CDR2 FQGNSA. The CDR3 extends over 17 amino acids. The ends lost 2 bases at V and 5 bases at J; junction bases unmatched: 8. CDR3: CASSLYLAGGPGDTQYF. The CDR3 DNA follows: TGTGCCAGCAGCTTATACCTAGCGGGAGGGCCGGGAGATACGCAGTATTTT.

This clonotype appeared a few times. The gene calls are TRBV3-1 and TRBJ2-7, with TRBD2 matching 14 bases. Germline values: CDR1 LGHDT, CDR2 YNNKEL (reference sequence). Trimming cost V 5 bases and J 1 base; bases outside gene matches: 10. The CDR3 sequence is 18 residues long. CDR3 sequence reads: CASSGAAGTSGSSYEQYF. CDR3 coding DNA: TGTGCCAGCAGCGGGGCGGCGGGGACTAGCGGGAGTTCCTACGAGCAGTACTTC.

In this sample, this clonotype turned up a few times. The chain uses TRBV27 and TRBJ2-7, with D tentatively TRBD1 (5 bases). CDR3 length equals 15 residues. V lost 3 bases, J lost 0 bases, and 12 bases lay in between. Germline CDR1 MNHEY, CDR2 SMNVEV (reference sequence). CDR3 DNA: TGTGCCAGCAGTTTGAGCAGGGCGGACTCCTACGAGCAGTACTTC. It translates to CASSLSRADSYEQYF.

This sequence joins TRBV6-5 and TRBJ2-7; D tentatively reads TRBD1 or TRBD2 (5 bases each). The CDR3 spans 15 residues. CDR1 and CDR2 (germline): MNHEY, SVGAGI. The germline V and J ends were trimmed by 2 bases and 0 bases, with 11 bases remaining between them. CDR3 in amino acids: CASSYLQGVSYEQYF. The CDR3, as DNA: TGTGCCAGCAGTTACCTCCAGGGAGTCTCCTACGAGCAGTACTTC.

Only a few counts were recorded for this clonotype. DNA of the CDR3: TGTGCCAGCAGCCTCCCCGGGCGCAGGGGACCCAATGAGCAGTTCTTC. Translating it yields CASSLPGRRGPNEQFF. The chain joins TRBV7-7 to TRBJ2-1; D might be TRBD1 (6 bases). V was clipped by 5 bases and J by 6 bases, with 20 bases between them. The CDR3 consists of 16 residues. From germline, CDR1 is SSHAT and CDR2 FNYEAQ (reference sequence).

This rearrangement joins TRBV10-3 to TRBJ2-2, with 8 bases that match TRBD1. V lost 3 bases and J lost 1; bases outside the gene matches: 10. Germline-derived CDR1 and CDR2 are ENHRY and SYGVKD. This CDR3 region has 18 residues. The CDR3 here is CAISDLILGQGNTGELFF. The CDR3 DNA sequence: TGTGCCATCAGTGACCTGATCCTCGGACAGGGGAACACCGGGGAGCTGTTTTTT.

The chain combines TRBV7-8 with TRBJ2-5; the D gene is possibly TRBD2 (5 bases). This CDR3 is 13 amino acids long. V lost 3 bases to trimming and J lost 7 bases, with 12 bases between them. The germline gives CDR1 SGHVS, CDR2 FQNEAQ. Here the CDR3 DNA reads TGTGCCAGCAGCTTCCCGGGAAAGAGGACCCAGTACTTC. It encodes CASSFPGKRTQYF.

V gene TRBV7-3 combines with J gene TRBJ1-6; D is perhaps TRBD1 (5 bases). Per the germline V gene, CDR1 is SGHTA and CDR2 is FQGTGA. V lost 5 bases and J 11 bases, leaving 19 bases between the germline ends. This CDR3 comprises 15 residues. The CDR3 loop reads CASSASRQRGTPLHF. Written as DNA, the CDR3 is TGTGCCAGCAGCGCAAGCAGACAGCGAGGGACACCCCTCCACTTT.

This clonotype has a handful of counts. V usage is TRBV4-3 and J usage is TRBJ2-3; tentative D call: TRBD1 (6 bases). The germline V gene has CDR1 LGHNA and CDR2 YSLEER. The CDR3 is made up of 15 amino acids. V was pared by 0 bases and J by 4 bases, with 11 bases between. The CDR3 reads CASSQDRHRADTQYF. The CDR3, as DNA: TGCGCCAGCAGCCAAGATAGGCACAGGGCAGATACGCAGTATTTT.

This clonotype was seen more than once but under ten times. The CDR3 here is CASSESGGPGEKLFF. CDR3 sequence (DNA): TGTGCCAGCAGTGAATCGGGGGGGCCTGGGGAAAAACTGTTTTTT. This chain links TRBV25-1 with TRBJ1-4; a possible D gene is TRBD1 (6 bases). This CDR3 comprises 15 residues. CDR1 and CDR2 from the germline V gene are MGHDK and SYGVNS. Trimming took 1 base from V and 8 from J, leaving 14 bases between them.